Shown below are 26 T cell receptor beta chains from a single sample sequenced in a study of T cells after posttransplantation cyclophosphamide. Controls had myeloablative marrow grafts with methotrexate and calcineurin inhibitor, sampled at 1 year. Repertoires were generated with immunoSEQ multiplex PCR, while TCRdb's copy carries only in-frame clones and drops some. Here the sample spans 20,000 to 25,000 clones, around 91% being singletons. Sequences were derived from PBMCs, sampled roughly 350 days after allogeneic stem cell transplant with calcineurin inhibitor and methotrexate. The source is a female patient between 30 and 40 years old who received an allogeneic stem cell transplant from an unrelated donor, was CMV-positive, and had acute and chronic GVHD. The T cells may partly be graft donor cells.

This sequence joins TRBV6-1 and TRBJ1-2, with TRBD1 matching over 8 bases. The CDR3 is 16 residues long. The V gene end was trimmed by 4 bases and the J gene end by 3 bases; junction bases not matched to a gene: 10. The germline V gene encodes CDR1 MNHNS and CDR2 SASEGT. The CDR3 sequence is CASSADRGWTHYGYTF. The CDR3, as DNA: TGTGCCAGCAGTGCCGACAGGGGATGGACTCACTATGGCTACACCTTC.

The genes are TRBV6-5 and TRBJ2-2; no firm D call. The germline CDR1 and CDR2 sequences are MNHEY and SVGAGI. The CDR3 is made up of 13 amino acids. V was shortened by 4 bases and J by 1 base, with 4 bases between the two germline ends. CDR3 region: CASSSVNTGELFF. The CDR3 DNA sequence: TGTGCCAGCAGTTCCGTGAACACCGGGGAGCTGTTTTTT.

The table lists this clone with a few counts. CDR3 sequence: CASSLGGGIYYEQYF. The CDR3 DNA follows: TGTGCCAGCAGCTTAGGAGGGGGCATTTACTACGAGCAGTACTTC. The chain couples TRBV7-9 to TRBJ2-7; 7 bases line up with TRBD1. V lost 1 base and J lost 3; bases outside the gene matches: 6. The CDR3 is made up of 15 amino acids. The germline gives CDR1 SEHNR, CDR2 FQNEAQ (reference sequence).

In its sample, this clone was seen once. The chain carries TRBV5-5 and TRBJ2-5; maybe TRBD2 (6 bases). The CDR3 is 15 residues long. V was clipped by 4 bases and J by 4 bases, with 17 bases between them. Per the germline V gene, CDR1 is SGHKS and CDR2 is YYEKEE (reference sequence). CDR3 DNA sequence: TGTGCCAGCAGCCTTATGGAGGGAGTGGGAGAGACCCAGTACTTC. As protein: CASSLMEGVGETQYF.

The chain links TRBV9 to TRBJ2-7; TRBD1 might be the D (6 bases). Trimming stripped 4 bases from V and 4 bases from J, with 18 bases between. The CDR3 contains 15 residues. Germline values: CDR1 SGDLS, CDR2 YYNGEE. As DNA, the CDR3 is TGTGCCAGCAGCCCACCAGGGGAAGGCTGGTACGAGCAGTACTTC. This gives the protein CASSPPGEGWYEQYF. The entire variable domain, with the rest obtained from reference TRBV9 and TRBJ2-7, is as follows: DSGVTQTPKHLITATGQRVTLRCSPRSGDLSVYWYQQSLDQGLQFLIQYYNGEERAKGNILERFSAQQFPDLHSELNLSSLELGDSALYFCASSPPGEGWYEQYFGPGTRLTVT.

The chain employs TRBV7-9 and TRBJ2-7; 7 bases fit TRBD1. CDR1 and CDR2 from the germline V gene are SEHNR and FQNEAQ (reference sequence). J was trimmed by 2 bases and V by 4 bases; bases with no gene match: 8. CDR3 length: 15 amino acids. CDR3 sequence reads: CASSSLVTGPYEQYV. The CDR3 nucleotides read TGTGCCAGCAGCTCCCTTGTGACAGGGCCCTACGAGCAGTACGTC.

The V and J genes are TRBV6-1 and TRBJ1-5; D is unresolved. From germline, CDR1 is MNHNS and CDR2 SASEGT. The CDR3 loop spans 15 amino acids. V shed 3 bases and J shed 2 bases, with 11 bases lying between them. DNA for the CDR3: TGTGCCAGCAGTGATTCCCCGCTAGGCAATCAGCCCCAGCATTTT. Its protein is CASSDSPLGNQPQHF.

The gene calls are TRBV7-9 and TRBJ1-1; 9 bases map to TRBD1. V lost 5 bases to trimming and J lost 3 bases; unmatched junction nucleotides: 10. Germline values: CDR1 SEHNR, CDR2 FQNEAQ (reference sequence). The CDR3 contains 16 residues. CDR3 DNA sequence: TGTGCCAGCAGCCCGACAGGGGGGGCCGGGGACACTGAAGCTTTCTTT. Protein product: CASSPTGGAGDTEAFF.

The V call is TRBV7-9, the J call TRBJ2-7; TRBD1 aligns across 9 bases. The CDR3 spans 15 residues. The V gene's germline CDR1 is SEHNR and CDR2 FQNEAQ (reference sequence). After removal of 5 bases from V and 2 bases from J, the junction contained 7 bases not matched to a gene. CDR3 bases: TGTGCCAGCAGCCTGAGCGGGACAGGGACCTACGAGCAGTACGTC. Amino acid sequence: CASSLSGTGTYEQYV.

The chain uses TRBV7-2 and TRBJ2-7; a weak D match, TRBD2 (5 bases). CDR3 size: 14 residues. V shed 5 bases and J shed 1 base, with 12 bases lying between them. CDR1 is SGHTA and CDR2 is FQGNSA in the germline V gene. CDR3 residues: CASSPDGVSYEQYV. In nucleotides, the CDR3 is TGTGCCAGCAGCCCGGACGGGGTGTCCTACGAGCAGTACGTC.

The CDR3 DNA follows: TGTGCCAGCAGCACCACCGGGCGGACTAGCGGAACAATGGAGACCCAGTACTTC. Translation: CASSTTGRTSGTMETQYF. The chain recombines TRBV11-2 with TRBJ2-5; 10 bases are a match to TRBD2. V was clipped by 5 bases and J by 5 bases; unmatched bases: 17. This CDR3 has 18 amino acids. Germline CDR1 is SGHAT and CDR2 is FQNNGV.

This chain connects TRBV6-5 to TRBJ2-3; TRBD2 matches 9 bases. J lost 1 base, V lost 7 bases, and 6 bases had no gene match. The CDR3 is 15 residues long. Germline assignment: CDR1 MNHEY and CDR2 SVGAGI. CDR3 in DNA: TGTGCCAGCATCGATAGCGGGAGTGGCACAGATACGCAGTATTTT. It encodes CASIDSGSGTDTQYF.

As regards this clone: A junction boundary mismatches the germline segment, possibly from a read error. The chain joins TRBV7-9 to TRBJ2-1; a possible D gene is TRBD2 (5 bases). CDR3 size: 11 residues. The germline gives CDR1 SEHNR, CDR2 FQNEAQ (reference sequence). This chain's CDR3 is CASSLAGGQFF. The CDR3 bases are TGTGCCAGCAGCCTAGCCGGTGGGCAGTTCTTC.

This clone was found once. The V gene is TRBV11-3, the J gene TRBJ2-1; 8 nucleotides match TRBD1. Germline values: CDR1 SGHNT, CDR2 YENEEA. Trimming at V came to 2 bases and at J to 8 bases, leaving 5 bases not matched to a gene. This CDR3 region has 14 residues. This CDR3 is CASSLIGQGYEQFF. CDR3 DNA sequence: TGTGCCAGCAGCTTAATCGGACAGGGATATGAGCAGTTCTTC.

This chain uses TRBV6-5 with TRBJ2-7; 7 nucleotides align to TRBD1. This CDR3 has 13 amino acids. CDR1 and CDR2 from the germline V gene are MNHEY and SVGAGI. The V and J ends lost 5 bases and 1 base, in that order; junction bases with no gene match: 2. This CDR3 reads CASSRGQSYEQYV. For the CDR3, the DNA is TGTGCCAGCAGTAGGGGACAGTCCTACGAGCAGTACGTC.

The chain employs TRBV7-9 and TRBJ1-1; TRBD1 matches at 7 bases. CDR3 size: 15 residues. After removal of 3 bases from V and 1 base from J, the junction contained 5 bases not matched to a gene. In germline, CDR1 is SEHNR, CDR2 FQNEAQ (reference sequence). The CDR3 reads CASSLEGQRNTEAFF. The CDR3 DNA is TGTGCCAGCAGCTTGGAGGGACAGAGGAACACTGAAGCTTTCTTT.

The CDR3 loop reads CASSLTDPDTIYF. The CDR3, as DNA: TGCGCCAGCAGCTTGACAGACCCGGACACCATATATTTT. J is TRBJ1-3 and V is TRBV5-1; no firm D call. The length of the CDR3 is 13 residues. Germline assignment: CDR1 SGHRS and CDR2 YFSETQ. V was shortened by 1 base and J by 8 bases, with 10 bases between the two germline ends.

The chain couples TRBV19 to TRBJ2-7; TRBD2 agrees at 9 bases. Germline lookup yields CDR1 LNHDA and CDR2 SQIVND (reference sequence). J lost 5 bases, V lost 7 bases, and 12 bases had no gene match. The CDR3 is 15 amino acids. CDR3 nucleotide sequence: TGTGCCAGTAACGACAAGGGACTAGCATTCCACGAGCAGTACGTC. It yields the protein CASNDKGLAFHEQYV.

This clone occurred a few times. The rearrangement joins TRBV14 to TRBJ2-7; tentative D call: TRBD2 (6 bases). There are 15 residues in the CDR3. Germline CDR1 and CDR2: SGHDN and FVKESK. Trimming removed 0 bases from V and 7 bases from J, with 16 bases in between. CDR3 DNA: TGTGCCAGCAGCCAAGATACCGGGACTTCTCGAGAGCAGTACTTC. The encoded protein is CASSQDTGTSREQYF.

The chain recombines TRBV5-5 with TRBJ2-1, with a weak D call TRBD2 (6 bases). Trimming shortened V by 6 bases and J by 7 bases, and 20 bases separated the two germline ends. The germline CDR1 and CDR2 sequences are SGHKS and YYEKEE (reference sequence). The CDR3 contains 15 residues. CDR3 DNA: TGTGCCAGCACCTACACCCTAGAGCGGGCTAATGAGCAGTTCTTC. Encoded protein: CASTYTLERANEQFF.

This clone was detected only once. This chain uses TRBV19 with TRBJ2-6; no firm D call. The CDR3 contains 14 residues. Trimming pared 6 bases from V and 2 bases from J, leaving 8 bases between. CDR1 is LNHDA, CDR2 SQIVND, per germline (reference sequence). DNA of the CDR3: TGTGCCAGTAGCGACAACCCTGGGGCCAACGTCCTGACTTTC. It specifies CASSDNPGANVLTF.

This clone was counted once. The rearrangement joins TRBV12-5 to TRBJ2-5; 13 nucleotides agree with TRBD2. In germline, CDR1 is LGHNT, CDR2 FRNRAP. The CDR3 runs to 17 residues. Trimming took 0 bases from V and 3 from J; bases not matched to a gene: 4. DNA of the CDR3: TGTGCTAGTGGTTTGGTTACTAGCGGGAGGGCCAAAGAGACCCAGTACTTC. Amino acid sequence: CASGLVTSGRAKETQYF.

This chain links TRBV30 with TRBJ1-5; no clear D gene. Trimming left V 0 bases short and J 5 bases short, with 11 bases between. CDR1 and CDR2 from the germline V gene are GTSNPN and SVGIG (reference sequence). The CDR3 consists of 14 residues. This chain's CDR3 is CAWSVSRKDQPQHF. CDR3 DNA: TGTGCCTGGAGTGTAAGCAGGAAGGATCAGCCCCAGCATTTT.

This chain uses TRBV6-1 with TRBJ2-1; 10 nucleotides agree with TRBD2. The CDR3 runs to 16 residues. With V trimmed by 4 bases and J by 5 bases, 8 bases remained unmatched. Germline V CDR1 and CDR2: MNHNS, SASEGT. The CDR3 is CASSGGLAAFNNEQFF. The CDR3 DNA is TGTGCCAGCAGTGGAGGACTAGCGGCCTTCAACAATGAGCAGTTCTTC.

The CDR3 DNA reads TGCGCCAGCAGCCAAGCGACACTTGATACTGAAGCTTTCTTT. Translation gives CASSQATLDTEAFF. The rearrangement links TRBV4-3 to TRBJ1-1; no clear D gene. The CDR3 has 14 amino acids. Trimming took off 1 base at V and 5 bases at J, with 11 bases between the two ends. Germline-derived CDR1 and CDR2 are LGHNA and YSLEER.

This sequence joins TRBV19 and TRBJ1-1; D remains unclear. This CDR3 comprises 13 residues. Per the germline V gene, CDR1 is LNHDA and CDR2 is SQIVND (reference sequence). V was shortened by 5 bases and J by 1 base, with 8 bases between the two germline ends. The CDR3 sequence: CASSPGQNTEAFF. CDR3 nucleotides: TGTGCCAGTAGTCCGGGTCAGAACACTGAAGCTTTCTTT.